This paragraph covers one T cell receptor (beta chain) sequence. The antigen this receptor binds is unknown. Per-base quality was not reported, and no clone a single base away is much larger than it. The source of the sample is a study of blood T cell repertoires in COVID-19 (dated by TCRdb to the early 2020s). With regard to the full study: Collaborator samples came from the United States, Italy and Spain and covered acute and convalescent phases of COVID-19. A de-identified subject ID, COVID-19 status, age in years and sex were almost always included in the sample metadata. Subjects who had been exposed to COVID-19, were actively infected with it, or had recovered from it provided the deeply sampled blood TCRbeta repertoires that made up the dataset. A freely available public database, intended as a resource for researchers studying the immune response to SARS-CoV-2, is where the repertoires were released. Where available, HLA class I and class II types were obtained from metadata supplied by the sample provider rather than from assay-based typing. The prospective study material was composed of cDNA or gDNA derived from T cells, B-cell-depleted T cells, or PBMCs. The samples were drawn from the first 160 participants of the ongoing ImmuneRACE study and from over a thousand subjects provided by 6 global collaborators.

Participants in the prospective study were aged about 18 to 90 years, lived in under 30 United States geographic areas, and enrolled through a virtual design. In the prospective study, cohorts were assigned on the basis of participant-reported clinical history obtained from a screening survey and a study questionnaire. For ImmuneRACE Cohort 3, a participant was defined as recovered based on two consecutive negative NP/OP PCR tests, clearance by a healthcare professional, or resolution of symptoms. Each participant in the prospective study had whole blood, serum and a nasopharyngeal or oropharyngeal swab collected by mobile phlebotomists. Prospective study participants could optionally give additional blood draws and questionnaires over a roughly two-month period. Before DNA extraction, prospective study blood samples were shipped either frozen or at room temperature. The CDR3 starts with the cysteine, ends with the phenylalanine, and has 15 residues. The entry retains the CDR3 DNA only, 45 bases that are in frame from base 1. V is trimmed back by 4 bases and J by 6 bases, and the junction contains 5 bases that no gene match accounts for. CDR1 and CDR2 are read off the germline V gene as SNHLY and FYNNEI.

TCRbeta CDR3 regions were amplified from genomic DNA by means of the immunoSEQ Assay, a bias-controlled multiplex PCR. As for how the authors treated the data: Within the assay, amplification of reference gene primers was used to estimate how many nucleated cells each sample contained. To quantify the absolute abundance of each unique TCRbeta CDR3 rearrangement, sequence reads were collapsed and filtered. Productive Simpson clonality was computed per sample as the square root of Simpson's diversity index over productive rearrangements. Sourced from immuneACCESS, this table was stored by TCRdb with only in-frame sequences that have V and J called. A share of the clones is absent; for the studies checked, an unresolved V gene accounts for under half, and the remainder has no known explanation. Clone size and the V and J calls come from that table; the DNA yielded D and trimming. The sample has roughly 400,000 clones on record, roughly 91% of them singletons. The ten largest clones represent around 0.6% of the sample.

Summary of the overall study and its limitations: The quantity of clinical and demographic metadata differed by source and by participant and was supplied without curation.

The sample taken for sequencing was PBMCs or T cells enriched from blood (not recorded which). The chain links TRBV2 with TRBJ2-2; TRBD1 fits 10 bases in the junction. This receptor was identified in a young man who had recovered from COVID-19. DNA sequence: TGTGCCAGCAGTGTCCGGACAGGGGGTTCCGGGGAGCTGTTTTTT. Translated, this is CASSVRTGGSGELFF. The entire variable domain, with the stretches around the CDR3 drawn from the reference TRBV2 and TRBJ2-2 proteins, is EPEVTQTPSHQVTQMGQEVILRCVPISNHLYFYWYRQILGQKVEFLVSFYNNEISEKSEIFDDQFSVERPDGSNFTLKIRSTKLEDSAMYFCASSVRTGGSGELFFGEGSRLTVL.